One sample yielded the 30 T cell receptor beta chains listed below, sequenced in a study of T cells in Graves' hyperthyroidism and ophthalmopathy. What was amplified from RNA transcripts were TCR beta CDR3 regions. Primed by the HTBI set, a first-round RT-PCR was run on the TCR CDR3. TCRdb re-derived calls from the multiplex PCR reads in MiXCR, one entry per CDR3 protein. The sample lists 300,000 to 400,000 distinct CDR3 sequences; about 21% were seen once. Sequencing was done on a sample of blood. The receptors here all came from a woman between 45 and 65 years old with Graves' hyperthyroidism.

This clonotype was detected ten times or more. V gene TRBV7-3 combines with J gene TRBJ2-2, with D perhaps TRBD2 (6 bases). V was shortened by 5 bases and J by 7 bases, with 11 bases between the two germline ends. Germline lookup yields CDR1 SGHTA and CDR2 FQGTGA. The CDR3 covers 13 residues. The CDR3 nucleotides are TGTGCCAGCAGCCCGAATAGCGGCGGGGAGCTGTTTTTT. Translated: CASSPNSGGELFF.

The V call is TRBV5-1, the J call TRBJ1-4; the match to TRBD1 covers 8 bases. Trimming cost V 3 bases and J 4 bases; bases outside gene matches: 5. From germline, CDR1 is SGHRS and CDR2 YFSETQ. The CDR3 contains 15 residues. The CDR3 spells CASSYQGAFNEKLFF. CDR3 in DNA: TGCGCCAGCAGCTATCAGGGGGCCTTTAATGAAAAACTGTTTTTT.

Many counts were recorded for this clonotype. The chain employs TRBV20-1 and TRBJ2-4; 10 bases line up with TRBD2. Germline CDR1 DFQATT, CDR2 SNEGSKA (reference sequence). The V gene end was trimmed by 4 bases and the J gene end by 0 bases; junction bases not matched to a gene: 6. The CDR3 sequence is 16 residues long. CDR3 in amino acids: CSATGLAELAKNIQYF. The CDR3, as DNA: TGCAGTGCTACTGGACTAGCGGAGCTAGCCAAAAACATTCAGTACTTC.

In this sample, this clonotype turned up a few times. The CDR3 spells CASSLQVPDYGYTF. In nucleotides, the CDR3 is TGTGCCAGCAGCTTACAGGTACCTGACTATGGCTACACCTTC. The chain joins TRBV5-5 to TRBJ1-2; a weak D match, TRBD1 (5 bases). In germline, CDR1 is SGHKS, CDR2 YYEKEE (reference sequence). V was shortened by 2 bases and J by 3 bases, with 11 bases between the two germline ends. This CDR3 comprises 14 residues.

This chain links TRBV7-6 with TRBJ1-3; weak D call: TRBD1 (5 bases). Trimming took 3 bases from V and 0 from J, leaving 27 bases between them. CDR1 is SGHVS, CDR2 FNYEAQ, per germline. The CDR3 loop spans 21 amino acids. CDR3 amino acids: CASSLGPPGRPPLSSGNTIYF. The DNA for the CDR3 is TGTGCCAGCAGCTTGGGACCTCCGGGACGGCCACCTCTTAGCTCTGGAAACACCATATATTTT.

This clonotype was seen at least ten times. The chain links TRBV9 to TRBJ2-3; 9 bases fit TRBD1. This CDR3 spans 15 amino acids. Losses at the gene ends were 4 bases for V and 3 bases for J; bases not matched to a gene: 6. Germline CDR1 and CDR2: SGDLS and YYNGEE. The CDR3 loop is CASSPTGTGTDTQYF. DNA of the CDR3: TGTGCCAGCAGCCCTACCGGGACAGGGACAGATACGCAGTATTTT. Supplemented by reference TRBV9 and TRBJ2-3, the full variable domain reads DSGVTQTPKHLITATGQRVTLRCSPRSGDLSVYWYQQSLDQGLQFLIQYYNGEERAKGNILERFSAQQFPDLHSELNLSSLELGDSALYFCASSPTGTGTDTQYFGPGTRLTVL.

This clonotype was recorded at least ten times. The rearrangement joins TRBV30 to TRBJ2-7, with 7 bases aligning to TRBD1. There are 13 residues in the CDR3. Germline trimming cut 5 bases from V and 2 bases from J; bases unmatched to any gene: 6. Germline V gene lookup returns CDR1 GTSNPN and CDR2 SVGIG (reference sequence). The CDR3 is CAWEGDSPYEQYF. The CDR3 DNA sequence: TGTGCCTGGGAAGGGGACAGTCCCTACGAGCAGTACTTC.

V is TRBV19 and J is TRBJ2-7; a possible D gene is TRBD1 (5 bases). Per germline, CDR1 LNHDA and CDR2 SQIVND (reference sequence). V lost 5 bases to trimming and J lost 5 bases, with 13 bases between them. The CDR3 consists of 13 residues. In DNA, the CDR3 is TGTGCCAGTAGTCTCCCGCAGGGTCACGAGCAGTACTTC. This translates into CASSLPQGHEQYF. The entire variable domain, with the rest obtained from reference TRBV19 and TRBJ2-7, is as follows: DGGITQSPKYLFRKEGQNVTLSCEQNLNHDAMYWYRQDPGQGLRLIYYSQIVNDFQKGDIAEGYSVSREKKESFPLTVTSAQKNPTAFYLCASSLPQGHEQYFGPGTRLTVT.

This clonotype occurred many times. J is TRBJ2-7 and V is TRBV18, with 10 bases that match TRBD1. Trimming cost V 6 bases and J 5 bases; bases outside gene matches: 10. This CDR3 comprises 15 residues. Germline CDR1 and CDR2: KGHSH and LQKENI. Written as DNA, the CDR3 is TGTGCCAGCTCTCGACAGGGGGCGCAGACTAACGAGCAGTACTTC. Translation: CASSRQGAQTNEQYF.

This clonotype was recorded at least ten times. This chain uses TRBV20-1 with TRBJ2-1, with D possibly matching TRBD2 (7 bases). There are 13 residues in the CDR3. V was shortened by 7 bases and J by 8 bases, with 18 bases between the two germline ends. Looked up from germline, CDR1 is DFQATT and CDR2 is SNEGSKA (reference sequence). CDR3 sequence: CSGQAGEDDEQFF. The CDR3, as DNA: TGCAGTGGACAGGCGGGAGAGGATGATGAGCAGTTCTTC.

The chain employs TRBV29-1 and TRBJ2-2, with 9 bases lining up with TRBD2. Losses at the gene ends were 6 bases for V and 4 bases for J; bases not matched to a gene: 3. In germline, CDR1 is SQVTM, CDR2 ANQGSEA. The CDR3 runs to 13 residues. CDR3 region: CSVGLAITGELFF. The CDR3 bases are TGCAGCGTAGGACTAGCGATCACCGGGGAGCTGTTTTTT.

This clonotype has ten or more counts. This chain joins TRBV7-2 and TRBJ2-3; a possible D gene is TRBD1 (5 bases). The ends were cut back, 0 bases at V and 1 base at J, with 5 bases in the middle. CDR1 and CDR2 (germline): SGHTA, FQGNSA. The CDR3 sequence is 14 residues long. CDR3 sequence reads: CASSLAGRTDTQYF. CDR3 in DNA: TGTGCCAGCAGCTTAGCGGGGCGCACAGATACGCAGTATTTT.

Concerning this clonotype itself: Just one base apart from a much larger clone, this may be a read error. The genes are TRBV10-3 and TRBJ2-1, with 8 bases aligning to TRBD1. J lost 12 bases, V lost 5 bases, and 12 bases had no gene match. CDR1 and CDR2 (germline): ENHRY, SYGVKD. The CDR3 totals 14 residues. CDR3 nucleotides: TGTGCCATCAGTCCGGGACAGGTAGGAACTGGGCAGTTCTTC. Translating gives CAISPGQVGTGQFF.

The table lists this clonotype with many counts. The rearrangement links TRBV20-1 to TRBJ2-1; no clear D. The CDR3 is 13 residues long. Between the trimmed V and J ends, which lost 8 bases and 0 bases, there was a span of 11 bases. CDR1 is DFQATT and CDR2 is SNEGSKA in the germline V gene (reference sequence). Here the CDR3 reads CSTDFGSYNEQFF. CDR3 sequence (DNA): TGCAGTACCGATTTCGGCTCCTACAATGAGCAGTTCTTC.

The CDR3 DNA sequence: TGTGCCAGCTCACCAGGGGTACGGGAATCAACCTACGAGCAGTACTTC. It encodes CASSPGVRESTYEQYF. J is TRBJ2-7 and V is TRBV18; D perhaps matches TRBD2 (5 bases). The CDR3 spans 16 residues. Between the trimmed V and J ends, which lost 2 bases and 2 bases, there was a span of 16 bases. CDR1 and CDR2 from the germline V gene are KGHSH and LQKENI.

Ten or more counts support this clonotype. The J gene is TRBJ2-2, the V gene TRBV9; the match to TRBD2 covers 8 bases. The CDR3 runs to 17 residues. The germline V gene has CDR1 SGDLS and CDR2 YYNGEE. J lost 6 bases, V lost 4 bases, and 14 bases had no gene match. The CDR3 nucleotides are TGTGCCAGCAGCACGGAACCTCCCGGCGGGGGGTCCGGGGAGCTGTTTTTT. The encoded protein is CASSTEPPGGGSGELFF.

This chain connects TRBV20-1 to TRBJ1-2, with 9 bases matching TRBD1. The CDR3 loop spans 16 amino acids. After removal of 5 bases from V and 0 bases from J, the junction contained 10 bases not matched to a gene. Germline V gene lookup returns CDR1 DFQATT and CDR2 SNEGSKA (reference sequence). The CDR3 nucleotides are TGCAGTGCTCCTCCCTCAGGACAGGGGACTAACTATGGCTACACCTTC. Its translation is CSAPPSGQGTNYGYTF.

The chain links TRBV3-1 to TRBJ1-5, with 7 bases matching TRBD1. CDR3 length: 14 amino acids. V trimming: 3 bases; J trimming: 7 bases; junction bases outside the gene matches: 6. The germline gives CDR1 LGHDT, CDR2 YNNKEL (reference sequence). The DNA for the CDR3 is TGTGCCAGCAGCCACGGCAGGGGGGACCAGCCCCAGCATTTT. It codes for CASSHGRGDQPQHF.

This clonotype was detected many times. This chain connects TRBV28 to TRBJ2-3; 9 bases map to TRBD2. The CDR3 is made up of 15 amino acids. Per the germline V gene, CDR1 is MDHEN and CDR2 is SYDVKM. J was trimmed by 4 bases and V by 3 bases; bases with no gene match: 5. CDR3 sequence (DNA): TGTGCCAGCAGTTTCGGATTAGCGGGGGCAGATACGCAGTATTTT. Its protein product is CASSFGLAGADTQYF.

This clonotype was observed many times. The chain links TRBV19 to TRBJ1-1; no firm D call. The CDR3 sequence is 14 residues long. The V and J ends lost 4 bases and 5 bases respectively, with 14 bases between them. Germline V gene sequence: CDR1 LNHDA, CDR2 SQIVND (reference sequence). CDR3: CASSTPSLWTEAFF. The CDR3 bases are TGTGCCAGTAGTACCCCATCTCTATGGACTGAAGCTTTCTTT.

This chain uses TRBV7-9 with TRBJ2-5; 9 positions agree with TRBD1. Germline V gene lookup returns CDR1 SEHNR and CDR2 FQNEAQ (reference sequence). The V and J ends lost 5 bases and 4 bases, in that order; junction bases with no gene match: 8. This CDR3 region has 15 residues. CDR3 bases: TGTGCCAGCAGCCCCCGGGACAGGGATCGAGAGACCCAGTACTTC. Translated, it gives CASSPRDRDRETQYF.

Many counts were recorded for this clonotype. The V gene is TRBV2, the J gene TRBJ2-1; a weak D match, TRBD2 (6 bases). The CDR3 length is 15 residues. Germline lookup yields CDR1 SNHLY and CDR2 FYNNEI. Trimming left V 2 bases short and J 2 bases short, with 10 bases between. CDR3 nucleotides: TGTGCCAGCAGTGAAAGGAGGGTGACCTACAATGAGCAGTTCTTC. Translation gives CASSERRVTYNEQFF.

This clonotype appeared many times. This sequence joins TRBV6-1 and TRBJ2-7; D possibly corresponds to TRBD2 (7 bases). The CDR3 loop spans 14 amino acids. V was shortened by 2 bases and J by 9 bases, with 17 bases between the two germline ends. Per germline, CDR1 MNHNS and CDR2 SASEGT. The CDR3 is CASSEYVGGGRQYF. The CDR3 nucleotides are TGTGCCAGCAGTGAATACGTGGGAGGGGGACGGCAGTACTTC.

There are many counts of this clonotype. The chain is built from TRBV20-1 and TRBJ1-2, with 8 bases identical to TRBD1. V gave up 4 bases and J gave up 4 bases; unmatched junction bases: 2. From germline, CDR1 is DFQATT and CDR2 SNEGSKA (reference sequence). CDR3 length: 12 residues. CDR3 in DNA: TGCAGTGCTATGGACAGGGCCTATGGCTACACCTTC. Amino acids: CSAMDRAYGYTF.

Notes on this clonotype: The junction shows a germline mismatch at one end, possibly a read error. The chain links TRBV20-1 to TRBJ2-2; the D call may be TRBD1 or TRBD2 (6 bases each). Germline V gene data show CDR1 as DFQATT and CDR2 as SNEGSKA (reference sequence). The CDR3 consists of 14 residues. CDR3 protein: CGARPGASTGELFF. The CDR3 region has the DNA TGCGGTGCCCGACCGGGGGCGAGCACCGGGGAGCTGTTTTTT.

This clonotype was seen only a few times. This chain links TRBV15 with TRBJ2-5; 7 bases are a match to TRBD1. Trimming at V came to 0 bases and at J to 4 bases, leaving 11 bases not matched to a gene. The CDR3 covers 17 residues. Germline assignment: CDR1 LNHNV and CDR2 YYDKDF (reference sequence). CDR3 sequence (DNA): TGTGCCACCAGCAGAGAAAAGAACAGGGGCTTGGTAGAGACCCAGTACTTC. It specifies CATSREKNRGLVETQYF.

There are a few counts of this clonotype. The chain has TRBV7-2 and TRBJ2-7, with D hard to call. This CDR3 comprises 13 residues. Trimming left V 3 bases short and J 3 bases short, with 9 bases between. Germline CDR1 is SGHTA and CDR2 is FQGNSA. CDR3 loop: CASSLDVGYEQYF. Here the CDR3 DNA reads TGTGCCAGCAGCTTGGACGTGGGCTACGAGCAGTACTTC.

The gene calls are TRBV5-4 and TRBJ1-1, with a possible D match to TRBD1 (6 bases). Germline-derived CDR1 and CDR2 are SGHNT and YYREEE (reference sequence). The CDR3 totals 17 residues. V was pared by 8 bases and J by 1 base, with 24 bases between. The CDR3 nucleotides are TGTGCCAGTAAGCTTGGGGGGCCCGGACGGAAGAACACTGAAGCTTTCTTT. As protein: CASKLGGPGRKNTEAFF.

This clonotype appeared many times. The J gene is TRBJ2-3, the V gene TRBV11-2, with 10 bases lining up with TRBD2. The CDR3 consists of 16 residues. Germline V gene lookup returns CDR1 SGHAT and CDR2 FQNNGV. V was pared by 5 bases and J by 2 bases, with 7 bases of the junction left unmatched. The DNA for the CDR3 is TGTGCCAGCAGCCCAAAGCGGGGGGGCTACACAGATACGCAGTATTTT. Translating it yields CASSPKRGGYTDTQYF.

This clonotype has at least ten counts. The chain carries TRBV15 and TRBJ2-1; weak D call: TRBD2 (6 bases). V lost 0 bases to trimming and J lost 7 bases, with 7 bases between them. Germline V gene data show CDR1 as LNHNV and CDR2 as YYDKDF (reference sequence). The CDR3 extends over 13 amino acids. CDR3 sequence reads: CATSRDRGNEQFF. The CDR3 region has the DNA TGTGCCACCAGCAGAGATCGGGGGAATGAGCAGTTCTTC.